This TCR beta chain was obtained from a study of control samples from healthy donors and cancer patients. This clone has a single count. The V end lost 3 bases, the J end lost 4 bases, and 18 bases lay between the germline ends. This CDR3 is built from 16 residues. The V gene's germline CDR1 is LGHDT and CDR2 YNNKEL (reference sequence). The protocol was immunoSEQ multiplex PCR, while the TCRdb copy is restricted to in-frame clones and leaves out a portion. The sample has 65,000 to 95,000 clones, more than 75% seen once. The rearrangement uses TRBV3-1 (or the pseudogene TRBV3-2) and TRBJ1-2, with D tentatively TRBD1 (5 bases). The source material was blood. The receptor comes from a man aged 50-59 years in good health. Here the CDR3 reads CASSHLYPRVGYGYTF. As DNA, the CDR3 is TGTGCCAGCAGCCATCTTTATCCCAGGGTCGGCTATGGCTACACCTTC.